This is a list of T cell receptor beta chains from one sample in a study of T cells in localized non-small cell lung cancer. The assay was immunoSEQ multiplex PCR, and TCRdb's table has in-frame clones only and misses some. The sample has 2,600 or so clones; approximately 22% are singletons. Sequencing was performed on lung tumor tissue, taken before any cancer treatment. Receptor source: a man aged 35-69 years with stage I lung adenocarcinoma. CDR3s include the opening cysteine and the closing phenylalanine or tryptophan.

V,J,CDR3
TRBV14,TRBJ2-1,CASSLLAGAGGPGEQFF
TRBV18,TRBJ1-2,CASSPSRVGDGYTF
TRBV9,TRBJ2-3,CASSDSVNTQYF
TRBV11-3,TRBJ2-6,CASSYGGPNSGANVLTF
TRBV29-1,TRBJ2-3,CSVEGASGRIDTQYF
TRBV11-3,TRBJ1-6,CASSLSGEGNSPLHF
TRBV30,TRBJ2-3,CAWSFYSAGSSTDTQYF
TRBV10-2,TRBJ2-1,CASSEAGLAAYNEQFF
TRBV6-8,TRBJ2-3,CASSRRGGGDTQYF
TRBV28,TRBJ2-2,CAFRGNTGELFF
TRBV25-1,TRBJ2-2,CASSPPGVAYTGELFF
TRBV11-3,TRBJ1-2,CASSLNTGGGNGYTF
TRBV11-3,TRBJ2-1,CASSLVRLDSVWGEQFF
TRBV11-3,TRBJ2-7,CASSLPRGGDPMDEQYF
TRBV11-3,TRBJ1-2,CASSLPGGFLGGYTF
TRBV2,TRBJ2-3,CASSDWGTSTDTQYF
TRBV28,TRBJ1-5,CASSSGQGSQPQHF
TRBV18,TRBJ2-5,CASSPGIQETQYF
TRBV11-3,TRBJ2-7,CASSFGTVGSYEQYF
TRBV25-1,TRBJ2-5,CASSDLGSTQETQYF
TRBV11-3,TRBJ1-4,CASSLGAQGNEKLFF
TRBV11-3,TRBJ2-3,CASSLPGGSTDTQYF
TRBV6-8,TRBJ1-2,CASSNGQGDVYGYTF
TRBV5-1,TRBJ2-7,CASSLASESSYEQYF
TRBV11-3,TRBJ2-5,CASSLRHLGGETQYF
TRBV11-3,TRBJ2-1,CASSLNRGTNNEQFF
TRBV29-1,TRBJ1-2,CSVARGNYGYTF
TRBV18,TRBJ2-7,CASSPPNRVGEQYF
TRBV29-1,TRBJ1-2,CSSGEGVYGYTF
TRBV25-1,TRBJ1-1,CASSVLQGADTEAFF
TRBV18,TRBJ2-3,CASSPTSGGASTDTQYF
TRBV11-3,TRBJ2-3,CASRPPGQGWGDTQYF
TRBV9,TRBJ1-5,CASTRDRAIFNQPQHF
TRBV15,TRBJ1-5,CATSRVGAINQPQHF
TRBV28,TRBJ1-4,CASSFFGQGGEKLFF
TRBV28,TRBJ2-3,CASSPNRGGHYTQYF
TRBV28,TRBJ2-5,CASSSLGGGEETQYF
TRBV23-1,TRBJ2-5,CASSLTNGGTGETQYF
TRBV11-3,TRBJ1-2,CASSLGPEQYGYTF
TRBV10-3,TRBJ2-7,CAINGGGTSYEQYF
TRBV11-3,TRBJ2-7,CASSFLYGGSYEQYF
TRBV11-3,TRBJ2-7,CASSPSLASAGQYF
TRBV11-3,TRBJ2-5,CASSLFWGTQETQYF
TRBV11-3,TRBJ1-1,CASSLVGGVMNTEAFF
TRBV25-1,TRBJ1-2,CASRDRGSGYTF
TRBV30,TRBJ2-2,CACNKQRNTGELFF
TRBV9,TRBJ2-7,CASSVGSGAGGYEQYF
TRBV12-5,TRBJ2-7,CASGVQRGYEQYF